One and the same sample provided the 22 T cell receptor beta chains below, sequenced in a study of blood T cell repertoires in COVID-19. Libraries were prepared by immunoSEQ multiplex PCR; TCRdb keeps only in-frame clonotypes and omits some of them. The sample yields around 300,000 clones, more than 75% seen once. The sample comprised peripheral blood. The receptors were gathered from a woman aged 25 to 39 who had recovered from COVID-19.

The DNA for the CDR3 is TGTGCCAGCTCACCACTTACAGGGGGGGGCGAGCAGTACTTC. Protein product: CASSPLTGGGEQYF. The gene calls are TRBV18 and TRBJ2-7, with D perhaps TRBD1 (8 bases). V shed 1 base and J shed 6 bases, with 13 bases lying between them. Germline CDR1 is KGHSH and CDR2 is LQKENI. The CDR3 covers 14 residues.

V and J are TRBV7-2 and TRBJ2-1, with 13 bases fitting TRBD2. From germline, CDR1 is SGHTA and CDR2 FQGNSA. V gave up 5 bases and J gave up 3 bases; unmatched junction bases: 7. The length of the CDR3 is 17 residues. CDR3 DNA: TGTGCCAGCAGCGGCGGACTAGCGGGAGTAGTCTACAATGAGCAGTTCTTC. Translation gives CASSGGLAGVVYNEQFF.

The V call is TRBV11-2, the J call TRBJ2-5, with 10 bases lining up with TRBD2. Germline V gene data show CDR1 as SGHAT and CDR2 as FQNNGV. V was pared by 5 bases and J by 7 bases, with 4 bases of the junction left unmatched. The length of the CDR3 is 13 residues. This CDR3 is CASSLLAGRTQYF. The CDR3 bases are TGTGCCAGCAGCCTACTAGCGGGAAGGACCCAGTACTTC.

V usage is TRBV2 and J usage is TRBJ2-7, with D uncertain. This CDR3 has 12 residues. Germline assignment: CDR1 SNHLY and CDR2 FYNNEI. Trimming took off 2 bases at V and 3 bases at J, with 5 bases between the two ends. CDR3 sequence (DNA): TGTGCCAGCAGTGAAATGAGCTACGAGCAGTACTTC. This translates into CASSEMSYEQYF.

This sequence joins TRBV7-2 and TRBJ2-3; no definite D call. The CDR3 runs 13 residues. With 4 bases removed from V and 0 bases from J, the gap between germline ends came to 5 bases. Germline V gene sequence: CDR1 SGHTA, CDR2 FQGNSA. The DNA for the CDR3 is TGTGCCAGCAGCTCTATTAGCACAGATACGCAGTATTTT. Its protein is CASSSISTDTQYF.

The CDR3 DNA reads as TGTGCCAGCAGCCGGGGACAGGAAGAGACCCAGTACTTC. The encoded protein is CASSRGQEETQYF. The rearrangement joins TRBV2 to TRBJ2-5, with 8 positions matching TRBD1. Germline values: CDR1 SNHLY, CDR2 FYNNEI. Losses at the gene ends were 6 bases for V and 3 bases for J; bases not matched to a gene: 3. There are 13 residues in the CDR3.

The J gene is TRBJ2-7, the V gene TRBV20-1; D possibly matches TRBD1 or TRBD2 (5 bases each). In germline, CDR1 is DFQATT, CDR2 SNEGSKA (reference sequence). CDR3 length: 13 amino acids. The ends were cut back, 7 bases at V and 7 bases at J, with 20 bases in the middle. The CDR3 loop reads CSGNDRSPGEQYF. The CDR3 nucleotides are TGCAGTGGTAATGACAGATCTCCGGGGGAGCAGTACTTC.

The chain has TRBV11-2 and TRBJ1-3; D unclear. Germline V gene lookup returns CDR1 SGHAT and CDR2 FQNNGV. There are 12 residues in the CDR3. The germline V and J ends were trimmed by 0 bases and 9 bases, with 6 bases remaining between them. CDR3 sequence (DNA): TGTGCCAGCAGCTTAGATCTGGCCACCATATATTTT. Translation: CASSLDLATIYF.

The chain employs TRBV11-2 and TRBJ2-7; 9 bases line up with TRBD2. This CDR3 spans 17 amino acids. Germline lookup yields CDR1 SGHAT and CDR2 FQNNGV. The V gene end was trimmed by 1 base and the J gene end by 3 bases; junction bases not matched to a gene: 10. CDR3 in DNA: TGTGCCAGCAGCTTAGTCCTAGCGGGAATAGCGAGCTACGAGCAGTACTTC. It is translated as CASSLVLAGIASYEQYF.

This clone was seen a single time. Other DNA sequences in the same sample also yield this CDR3. The V gene is TRBV28, the J gene TRBJ2-2, with no clear D. Germline values: CDR1 MDHEN, CDR2 SYDVKM. The CDR3 has 12 amino acids. Trimming pared 5 bases from V and 5 bases from J, leaving 6 bases between. CDR3 nucleotides: TGTGCCAGCAGTACTCCAACCGGGGAGCTGTTTTTT. Encoded protein: CASSTPTGELFF.

V and J are TRBV5-6 and TRBJ2-1; the D is unclear. This CDR3 region has 14 residues. CDR1 SGHDT and CDR2 YYEEEE come from the germline V gene. V dropped 2 bases and J dropped 6 bases, with 12 bases sitting between them. CDR3 nucleotide sequence: TGTGCCAGCAGCTTTAGGCGGTACTTCAATGAGCAGTTCTTC. This translates into CASSFRRYFNEQFF.

The chain combines TRBV3-1 (or the pseudogene TRBV3-2) with TRBJ1-1; perhaps TRBD1 as D (5 bases). Per the germline V gene, CDR1 is LGHDT and CDR2 is YNNKEL (reference sequence). The CDR3 extends over 13 amino acids. The germline V and J ends were trimmed by 4 bases and 0 bases, with 6 bases remaining between them. CDR3 nucleotide sequence: TGTGCCAGCAGCCTAGGGGTGAACACTGAAGCTTTCTTT. Translating it yields CASSLGVNTEAFF.

The J gene is TRBJ1-5, the V gene TRBV28, with 8 bases identical to TRBD1. V was clipped by 7 bases and J by 5 bases; unmatched bases: 16. The CDR3 is 17 residues long. Germline CDR1 reads MDHEN; CDR2 reads SYDVKM. This CDR3 is CASNSGQGVHAHQPQHF. The CDR3 nucleotides are TGTGCCAGCAATAGCGGACAGGGAGTACATGCGCATCAGCCCCAGCATTTT.

The genes are TRBV11-2 and TRBJ1-4; tentatively, D is TRBD1 (5 bases). CDR3 length equals 14 residues. V lost 1 base and J 8 bases, leaving 11 bases between the germline ends. CDR1 and CDR2 from the germline V gene are SGHAT and FQNNGV. The CDR3 region is CASSLVGRGEKLFF. CDR3 DNA: TGTGCCAGCAGCTTAGTTGGGAGGGGCGAAAAACTGTTTTTT.

V gene TRBV6-5 combines with J gene TRBJ1-2, with 8 positions matching TRBD1. V shed 6 bases, J shed 7 bases, and the junction held 10 bases outside the gene matches. The CDR3 runs 14 residues. Germline lookup yields CDR1 MNHEY and CDR2 SVGAGI. The CDR3 bases are TGTGCCAGCAGCGGGGACAGGACTTATGGTGGCTACACCTTC. It specifies CASSGDRTYGGYTF.

The chain has TRBV27 and TRBJ1-1; D remains ambiguous. Germline V gene data show CDR1 as MNHEY and CDR2 as SMNVEV (reference sequence). CDR3 size: 16 residues. V lost 3 bases and J lost 6, with 20 bases in between. DNA of the CDR3: TGTGCCAGCAGTTTTTTCACCCTGTCGAGTCCCGCTGAAGCTTTCTTT. Translated: CASSFFTLSSPAEAFF.

The chain links TRBV9 to TRBJ1-1; 7 nucleotides align to TRBD1. V trimming: 3 bases; J trimming: 1 base; junction bases outside the gene matches: 6. CDR1 and CDR2 (germline): SGDLS, YYNGEE. The CDR3 contains 15 residues. CDR3 residues: CASSDSGGTNTEAFF. Written as DNA, the CDR3 is TGTGCCAGCAGCGACTCAGGGGGGACGAACACTGAAGCTTTCTTT.

This sequence joins TRBV19 and TRBJ1-1; D not resolved. The V end lost 4 bases, the J end lost 6 bases, and 18 bases lay between the germline ends. The CDR3 length is 15 residues. Germline lookup yields CDR1 LNHDA and CDR2 SQIVND (reference sequence). CDR3 sequence (DNA): TGTGCCAGTAGTACCTCCGCGACCTTAGGAGCTGAAGCTTTCTTT. This sequence encodes CASSTSATLGAEAFF. The full variable domain, rest sourced from reference TRBV19 and TRBJ1-1, is DGGITQSPKYLFRKEGQNVTLSCEQNLNHDAMYWYRQDPGQGLRLIYYSQIVNDFQKGDIAEGYSVSREKKESFPLTVTSAQKNPTAFYLCASSTSATLGAEAFFGQGTRLTVV.

The rearrangement links TRBV28 to TRBJ1-6; D call uncertain. With 1 base removed from V and 1 base from J, the gap between germline ends came to 8 bases. This CDR3 has 16 amino acids. CDR1 and CDR2 from the germline V gene are MDHEN and SYDVKM. The CDR3 coding sequence is TGTGCCAGCAGTTTATTTACGGGTTCCTATAATTCACCCCTCCACTTT. This codes for CASSLFTGSYNSPLHF. Full variable domain (remainder filled in from reference TRBV28 and TRBJ1-6): DVKVTQSSRYLVKRTGEKVFLECVQDMDHENMFWYRQDPGLGLRLIYFSYDVKMKEKGDIPEGYSVSREKKERFSLILESASTNQTSMYLCASSLFTGSYNSPLHFGNGTRLTVT.

The CDR3 sequence is CASSELILEAYEQYF. In DNA, the CDR3 is TGTGCCAGCAGTGAACTCATACTTGAAGCCTACGAGCAGTACTTC. J is TRBJ2-7 and V is TRBV6-1; no clear D. CDR3 length: 15 amino acids. The germline V gene has CDR1 MNHNS and CDR2 SASEGT. With 2 bases removed from V and 2 bases from J, the gap between germline ends came to 13 bases.

The chain uses TRBV29-1 and TRBJ2-3; D gene uncertain. Germline values: CDR1 SQVTM, CDR2 ANQGSEA. The CDR3 has 11 amino acids. CDR3 sequence: CSFGSTDTQYF. CDR3 in DNA: TGCAGTTTCGGTAGCACAGATACGCAGTATTTT.

This clone was picked up a small number of times. The CDR3 loop is CASSFGGTYEQYF. Written as DNA, the CDR3 is TGTGCCAGCAGTTTTGGCGGAACCTACGAGCAGTACTTC. J is TRBJ2-7 and V is TRBV12-3 or TRBV12-4; D is unresolved. Trimming pared 3 bases from V and 2 bases from J, leaving 8 bases between. The CDR3 is made up of 13 amino acids.